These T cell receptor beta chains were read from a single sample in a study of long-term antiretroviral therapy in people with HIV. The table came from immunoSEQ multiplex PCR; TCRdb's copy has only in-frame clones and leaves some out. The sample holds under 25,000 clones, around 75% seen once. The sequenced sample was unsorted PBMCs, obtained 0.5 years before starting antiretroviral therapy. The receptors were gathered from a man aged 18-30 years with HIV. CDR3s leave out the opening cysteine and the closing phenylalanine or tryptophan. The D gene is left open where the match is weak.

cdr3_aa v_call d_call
ASSRGKAYEQY TRBV25-1 -
ASSLGAGTSYEQY TRBV7-8 -
ASSLDSTGNYEQY TRBV7-9 TRBD1
ASSLAARGHKDTQY TRBV5-6 TRBD1
ATQIEVNTEAF TRBV7-9 -
AISEGGGPELYGYT TRBV10-3 -
ASGAPGTGEVEQY TRBV12-5 TRBD1
ASRIGTPYEQY TRBV11-2 -
ASHSASMGF TRBV7-9 -
ASSYGPGELF TRBV6-6 -